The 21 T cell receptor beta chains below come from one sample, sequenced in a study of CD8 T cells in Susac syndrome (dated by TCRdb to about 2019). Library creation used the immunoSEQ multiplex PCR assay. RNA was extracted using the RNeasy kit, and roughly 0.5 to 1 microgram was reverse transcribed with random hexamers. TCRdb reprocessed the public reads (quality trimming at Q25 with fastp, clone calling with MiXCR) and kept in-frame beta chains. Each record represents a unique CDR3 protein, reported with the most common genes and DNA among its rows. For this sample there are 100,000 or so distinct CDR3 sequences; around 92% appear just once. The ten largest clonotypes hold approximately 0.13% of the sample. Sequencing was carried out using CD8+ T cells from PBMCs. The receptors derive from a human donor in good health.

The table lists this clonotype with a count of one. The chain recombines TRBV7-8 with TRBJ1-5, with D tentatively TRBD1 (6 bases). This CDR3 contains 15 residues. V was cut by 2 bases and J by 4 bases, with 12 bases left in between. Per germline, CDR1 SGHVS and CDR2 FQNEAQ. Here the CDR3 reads CASSLTGIGNQPQHF. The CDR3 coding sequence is TGTGCCAGCAGCTTAACAGGGATAGGAAATCAGCCCCAGCATTTT. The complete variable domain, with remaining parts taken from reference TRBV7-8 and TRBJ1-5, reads GAGVSQSPRYKVAKRGQDVALRCDPISGHVSLFWYQQALGQGPEFLTYFQNEAQLDKSGLPSDRFFAERPEGSVSTLKIQRTQQEDSAVYLCASSLTGIGNQPQHFGDGTRLSIL.

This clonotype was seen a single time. The DNA of the CDR3 is TGTGCCAGCAGCCAAGACGGCCCGCACTATGGCTACACCTTC. This encodes CASSQDGPHYGYTF. The J gene is TRBJ1-2, the V gene TRBV4-2; D not resolved. This CDR3 region has 14 residues. CDR1 is LGHNA and CDR2 is YNFKEQ in the germline V gene. Trimming left V 0 bases short and J 3 bases short, with 8 bases between.

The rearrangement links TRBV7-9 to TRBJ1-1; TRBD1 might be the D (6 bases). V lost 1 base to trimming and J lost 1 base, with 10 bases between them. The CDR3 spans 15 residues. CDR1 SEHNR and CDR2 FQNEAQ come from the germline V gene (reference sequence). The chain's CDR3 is CASSLEGGTNTEAFF. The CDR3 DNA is TGTGCCAGCAGCTTAGAGGGGGGGACGAACACTGAAGCTTTCTTT.

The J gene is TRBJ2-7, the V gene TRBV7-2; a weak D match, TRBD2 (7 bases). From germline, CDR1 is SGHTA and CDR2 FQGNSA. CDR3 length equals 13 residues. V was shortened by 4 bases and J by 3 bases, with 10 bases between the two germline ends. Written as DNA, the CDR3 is TGTGCCAGCAGCTCGCGGGGGCGCTACGAGCAGTACTTC. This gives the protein CASSSRGRYEQYF. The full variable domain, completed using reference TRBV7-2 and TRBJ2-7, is GAGVSQSPSNKVTEKGKDVELRCDPISGHTALYWYRQSLGQGLEFLIYFQGNSAPDKSGLPSDRFSAERTGGSVSTLTIQRTQQEDSAVYLCASSSRGRYEQYFGPGTRLTVT.

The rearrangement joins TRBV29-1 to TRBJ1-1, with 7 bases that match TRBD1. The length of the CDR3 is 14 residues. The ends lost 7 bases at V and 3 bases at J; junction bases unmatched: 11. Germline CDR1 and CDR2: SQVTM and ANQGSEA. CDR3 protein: CSARTGVGYTEAFF. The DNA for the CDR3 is TGCAGCGCCAGAACAGGGGTCGGGTACACTGAAGCTTTCTTT.

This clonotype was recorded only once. The CDR3 DNA reads as TGTGCCAGCAGCGTAGAGGGTGGCGGGGAGCTGTTTTTT. Encoded protein: CASSVEGGGELFF. This chain uses TRBV9 with TRBJ2-2; unclear D gene. Germline CDR1 SGDLS, CDR2 YYNGEE. CDR3 size: 13 residues. V dropped 0 bases and J dropped 7 bases, with 7 bases sitting between them.

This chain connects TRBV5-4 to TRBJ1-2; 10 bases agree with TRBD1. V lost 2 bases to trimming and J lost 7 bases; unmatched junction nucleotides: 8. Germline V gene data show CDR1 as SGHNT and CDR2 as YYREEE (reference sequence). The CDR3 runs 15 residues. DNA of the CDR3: TGTGCCAGCAGCTTTTTCCGGGACAGGGGTTTTGGCTACACCTTC. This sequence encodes CASSFFRDRGFGYTF.

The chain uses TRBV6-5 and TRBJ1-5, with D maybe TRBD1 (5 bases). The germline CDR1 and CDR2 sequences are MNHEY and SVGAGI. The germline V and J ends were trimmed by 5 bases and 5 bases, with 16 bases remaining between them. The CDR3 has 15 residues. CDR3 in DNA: TGTGCCAGCAGTCCGATCGGGACGGAGGATCAGCCCCAGCATTTT. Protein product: CASSPIGTEDQPQHF.

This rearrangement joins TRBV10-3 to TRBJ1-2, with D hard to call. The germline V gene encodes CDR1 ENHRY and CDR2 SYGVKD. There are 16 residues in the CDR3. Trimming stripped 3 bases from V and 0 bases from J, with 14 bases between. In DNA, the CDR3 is TGTGCCATCAGTGAAGGGTCTCCGTTAGCTAACTATGGCTACACCTTC. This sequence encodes CAISEGSPLANYGYTF.

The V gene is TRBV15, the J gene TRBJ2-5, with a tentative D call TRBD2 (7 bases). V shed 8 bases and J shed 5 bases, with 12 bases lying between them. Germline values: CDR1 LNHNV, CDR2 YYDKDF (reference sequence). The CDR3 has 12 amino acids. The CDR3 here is CATGGGGETQYF. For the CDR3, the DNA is TGTGCCACCGGGGGGGGCGGCGAGACCCAGTACTTC. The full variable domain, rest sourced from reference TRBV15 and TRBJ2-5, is DAMVIQNPRYQVTQFGKPVTLSCSQTLNHNVMYWYQQKSSQAPKLLFHYYDKDFNNEADTPDNFQSRRPNTSFCFLDIRSPGLGDTAMYLCATGGGGETQYFGPGTRLLVL.

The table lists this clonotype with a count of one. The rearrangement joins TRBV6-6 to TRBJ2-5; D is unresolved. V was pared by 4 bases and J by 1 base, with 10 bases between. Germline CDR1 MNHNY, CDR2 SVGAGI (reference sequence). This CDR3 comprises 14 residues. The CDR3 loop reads CASSWSAAQETQYF. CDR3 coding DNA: TGTGCCAGCAGTTGGTCAGCTGCCCAAGAGACCCAGTACTTC.

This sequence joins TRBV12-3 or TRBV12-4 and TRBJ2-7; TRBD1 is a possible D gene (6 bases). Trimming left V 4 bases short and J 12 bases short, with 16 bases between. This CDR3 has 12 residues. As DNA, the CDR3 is TGTGCCAGCAGTTCCGGACAGCCCTGGCGGTACTTC. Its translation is CASSSGQPWRYF.

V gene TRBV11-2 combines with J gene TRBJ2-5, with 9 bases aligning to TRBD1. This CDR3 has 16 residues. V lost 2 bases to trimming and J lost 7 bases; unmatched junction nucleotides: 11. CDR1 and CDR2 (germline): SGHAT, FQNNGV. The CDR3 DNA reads TGTGCCAGCAGCTTATCATTGGGACAGGGTCCGGTGACCCAGTACTTC. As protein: CASSLSLGQGPVTQYF.

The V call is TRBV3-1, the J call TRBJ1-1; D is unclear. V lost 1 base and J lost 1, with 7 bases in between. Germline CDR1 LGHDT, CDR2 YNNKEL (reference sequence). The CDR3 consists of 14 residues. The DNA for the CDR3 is TGTGCCAGCAGCCAAGCAATGGAGAACACTGAAGCTTTCTTT. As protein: CASSQAMENTEAFF.

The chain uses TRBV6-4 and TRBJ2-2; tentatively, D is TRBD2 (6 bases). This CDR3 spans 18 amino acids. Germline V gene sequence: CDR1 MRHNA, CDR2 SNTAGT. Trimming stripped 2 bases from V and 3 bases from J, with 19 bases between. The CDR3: CASSDVSGMYRHTGELFF. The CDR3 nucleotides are TGTGCCAGCAGTGACGTTAGCGGCATGTATCGCCACACCGGGGAGCTGTTTTTT.

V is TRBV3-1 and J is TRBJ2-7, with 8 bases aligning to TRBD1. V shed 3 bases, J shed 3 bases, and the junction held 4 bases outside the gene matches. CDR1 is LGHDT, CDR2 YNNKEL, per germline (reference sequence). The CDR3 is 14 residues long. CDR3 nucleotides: TGTGCCAGCAGCCATGGACAGGGCGTCTACGAGCAGTACTTC. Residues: CASSHGQGVYEQYF.

CDR3 nucleotide sequence: TGCAGTGCTAGAGTGAGGGCCACCCGCACAGATACGCAGTATTTT. Translating gives CSARVRATRTDTQYF. V and J are TRBV20-1 and TRBJ2-3; perhaps TRBD2 as D (5 bases). Looked up from germline, CDR1 is DFQATT and CDR2 is SNEGSKA (reference sequence). This CDR3 region has 15 residues. V was cut by 1 base and J by 1 base, with 12 bases left in between.

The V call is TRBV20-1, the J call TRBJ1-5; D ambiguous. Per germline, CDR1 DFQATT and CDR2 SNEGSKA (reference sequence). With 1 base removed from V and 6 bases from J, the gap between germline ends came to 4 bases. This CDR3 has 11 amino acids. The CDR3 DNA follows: TGCAGTGCTAGAGGGGCTCAGCCCCAGCATTTT. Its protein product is CSARGAQPQHF.

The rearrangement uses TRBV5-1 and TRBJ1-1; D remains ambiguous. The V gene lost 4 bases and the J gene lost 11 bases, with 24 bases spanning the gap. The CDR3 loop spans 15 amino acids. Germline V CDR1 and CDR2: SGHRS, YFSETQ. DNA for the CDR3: TGCGCCAGCAGCCCTGAGGTGGTTACACTGAATGCCGCTTTCTTT. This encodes CASSPEVVTLNAAFF.

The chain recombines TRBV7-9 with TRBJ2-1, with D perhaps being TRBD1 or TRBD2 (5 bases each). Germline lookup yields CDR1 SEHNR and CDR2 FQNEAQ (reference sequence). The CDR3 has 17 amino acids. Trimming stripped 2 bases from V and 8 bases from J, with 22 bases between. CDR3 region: CASSLPISWDLIDEQFF. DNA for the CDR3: TGTGCCAGCAGCTTACCGATATCGTGGGACCTAATCGATGAGCAGTTCTTC.

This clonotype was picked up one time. CDR3 in amino acids: CASSQDAGSGYTF. CDR3 bases: TGTGCCAGCAGCCAAGATGCCGGGTCGGGCTACACCTTC. V gene TRBV14 combines with J gene TRBJ1-2, with D uncertain. Trimming left V 0 bases short and J 8 bases short, with 10 bases between. Germline V CDR1 and CDR2: SGHDN, FVKESK. This CDR3 is built from 13 residues.